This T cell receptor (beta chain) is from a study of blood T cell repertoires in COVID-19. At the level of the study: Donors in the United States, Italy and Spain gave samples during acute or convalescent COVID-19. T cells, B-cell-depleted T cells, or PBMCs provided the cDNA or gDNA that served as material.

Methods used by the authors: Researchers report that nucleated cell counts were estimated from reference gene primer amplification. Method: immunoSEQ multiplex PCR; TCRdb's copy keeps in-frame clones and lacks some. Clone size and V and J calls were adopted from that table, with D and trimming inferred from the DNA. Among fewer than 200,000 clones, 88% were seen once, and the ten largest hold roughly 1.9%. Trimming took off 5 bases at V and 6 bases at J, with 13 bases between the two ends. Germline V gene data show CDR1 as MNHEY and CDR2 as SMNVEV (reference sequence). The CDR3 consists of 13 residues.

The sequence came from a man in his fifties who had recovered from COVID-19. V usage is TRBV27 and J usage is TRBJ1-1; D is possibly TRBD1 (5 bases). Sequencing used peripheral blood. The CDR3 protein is CASSPISGAEAFF. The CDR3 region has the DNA TGTGCCAGCAGTCCCATTTCGGGGGCTGAAGCTTTCTTT.